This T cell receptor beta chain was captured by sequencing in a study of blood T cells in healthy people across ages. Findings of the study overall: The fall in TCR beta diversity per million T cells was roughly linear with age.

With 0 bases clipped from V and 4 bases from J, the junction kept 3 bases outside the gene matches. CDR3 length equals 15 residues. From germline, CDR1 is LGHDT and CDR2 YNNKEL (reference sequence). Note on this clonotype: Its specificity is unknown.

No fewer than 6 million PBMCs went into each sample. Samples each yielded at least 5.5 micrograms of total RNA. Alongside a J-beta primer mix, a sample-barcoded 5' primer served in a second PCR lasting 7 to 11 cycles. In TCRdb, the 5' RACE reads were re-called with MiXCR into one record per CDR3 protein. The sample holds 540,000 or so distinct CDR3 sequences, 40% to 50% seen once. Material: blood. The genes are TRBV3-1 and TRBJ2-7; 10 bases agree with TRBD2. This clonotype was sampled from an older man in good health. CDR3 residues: CASSQESSGRYEQYF. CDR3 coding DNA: TGTGCCAGCAGCCAAGAGTCTAGCGGGAGATACGAGCAGTACTTC.